This T cell receptor (beta chain) was captured by sequencing in a study of cytomegalovirus exposure and HLA in healthy donors. Study context: Ancestry clustering placed about 86% of 350 to 500 genotyped donors in the Caucasian-associated cluster.

The PCR made use of 60 Vbeta and 13 Jbeta primers. TCRdb's copy holds only in-frame clones and misses some; the assay was immunoSEQ multiplex PCR. The data hold around 180,000 clones, with approximately 88% observed a single time. This clone was observed many times. Its antigen is not identified. General study results and limits: Highest at DRB1 and lowest at HLA-C, TCR association rates differed among HLA loci in a later analysis. Analysis was carried out at a later point, and it linked a missense DCLRE1C variant to TCR beta V- and J-gene trimming. Earlier findings revealed that most TCR beta V segments proved productive either about 87% or about 30% of the time.

The germline gives CDR1 SNHLY, CDR2 FYNNEI. The CDR3 runs 11 residues. Trimming cost V 6 bases and J 3 bases, with 6 bases left between them. The V call is TRBV2, the J call TRBJ2-7; D perhaps matches TRBD1 (5 bases). Sequencing was carried out using PBMCs. This receptor was taken from a boy between 5 and 17 years old in good health and CMV-seronegative. CDR3 residues: CASRQGYEQYF. The DNA for the CDR3 is TGTGCCAGCAGGCAGGGCTACGAGCAGTACTTC. The whole variable domain, filled in from reference TRBV2 and TRBJ2-7, reads EPEVTQTPSHQVTQMGQEVILRCVPISNHLYFYWYRQILGQKVEFLVSFYNNEISEKSEIFDDQFSVERPDGSNFTLKIRSTKLEDSAMYFCASRQGYEQYFGPGTRLTVT.